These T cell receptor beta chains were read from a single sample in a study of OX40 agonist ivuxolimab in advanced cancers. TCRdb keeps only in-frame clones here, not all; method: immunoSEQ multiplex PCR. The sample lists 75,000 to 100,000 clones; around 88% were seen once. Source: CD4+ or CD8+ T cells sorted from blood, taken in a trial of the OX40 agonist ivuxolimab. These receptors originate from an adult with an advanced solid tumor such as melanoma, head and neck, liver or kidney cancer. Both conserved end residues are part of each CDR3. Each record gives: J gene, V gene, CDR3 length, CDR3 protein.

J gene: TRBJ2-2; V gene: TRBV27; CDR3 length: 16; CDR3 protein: CASSFTVNWGPGELFF
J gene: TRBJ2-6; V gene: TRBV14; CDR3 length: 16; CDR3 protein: CASSLRKATGANVLTF
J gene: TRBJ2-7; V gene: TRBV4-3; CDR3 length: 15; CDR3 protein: CASSHRLHRDYEQYF
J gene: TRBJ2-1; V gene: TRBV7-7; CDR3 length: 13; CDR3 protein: CASSWDRDNEQFF
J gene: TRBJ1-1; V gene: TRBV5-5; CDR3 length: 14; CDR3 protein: CASSPGQGLLEAFF
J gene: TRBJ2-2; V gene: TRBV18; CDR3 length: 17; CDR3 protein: CASSPPGTGANTGELFF
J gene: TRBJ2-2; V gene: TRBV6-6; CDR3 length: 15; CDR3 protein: CASSRPTTNTGELFF
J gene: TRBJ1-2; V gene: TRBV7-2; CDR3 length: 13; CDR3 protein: CASSSDPTGGYTF
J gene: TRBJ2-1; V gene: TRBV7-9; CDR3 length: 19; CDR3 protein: CASSTPMDNRQGSYNEQFF
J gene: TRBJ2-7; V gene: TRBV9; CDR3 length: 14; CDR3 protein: CASSVGQGMYEQYF
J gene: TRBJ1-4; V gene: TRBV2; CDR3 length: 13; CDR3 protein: CACTGVKGEKLFF
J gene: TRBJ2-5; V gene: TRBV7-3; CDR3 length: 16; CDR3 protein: CASSSGQGGIQETQYF
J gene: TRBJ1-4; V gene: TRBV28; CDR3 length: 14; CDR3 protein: CASSSSGPDEKLFF